A single sample is the source of the 27 T cell receptor beta chains below, sequenced in a study of radiotherapy plus CTLA-4 blockade in lung cancer. The protocol was immunoSEQ multiplex PCR, while the TCRdb copy is restricted to in-frame clones and leaves out a portion. The sample includes 65,000 to 85,000 clones, nearly 75% seen only once; the top ten take approximately 9.9%. Sample: peripheral blood, taken from a patient treated with radiotherapy plus ipilimumab. The origin of the receptors is a human donor with non-small cell lung cancer whose response to radiotherapy plus ipilimumab could not be evaluated.

The V and J genes are TRBV7-2 and TRBJ2-3; D not resolved. The germline CDR1 and CDR2 sequences are SGHTA and FQGNSA. The CDR3 covers 12 residues. The V end lost 5 bases, the J end lost 2 bases, and 5 bases lay between the germline ends. CDR3 region: CASSPSTDTQYF. The CDR3 DNA is TGTGCCAGCAGCCCCTCCACAGATACGCAGTATTTT.

The rearrangement joins TRBV2 to TRBJ2-3; 7 bases are shared with TRBD1. Germline values: CDR1 SNHLY, CDR2 FYNNEI. The CDR3 has 14 residues. V lost 3 bases and J lost 0; bases outside the gene matches: 0. The CDR3 DNA sequence: TGTGCCAGCAGTGAGGGACAGAGCACAGATACGCAGTATTTT. Protein product: CASSEGQSTDTQYF.

This sequence joins TRBV19 and TRBJ2-7, with unresolved D. V shed 2 bases and J shed 2 bases, with 16 bases lying between them. CDR1 and CDR2 from the germline V gene are LNHDA and SQIVND (reference sequence). This CDR3 has 16 amino acids. CDR3: CASSISRPRGAYEQYF. The DNA of the CDR3 is TGTGCCAGTAGTATATCTAGACCCCGTGGAGCCTACGAGCAGTACTTC.

V and J are TRBV18 and TRBJ2-2; 14 bases fit TRBD2. The CDR3 covers 17 residues. Germline-derived CDR1 and CDR2 are KGHSH and LQKENI. V dropped 3 bases and J dropped 6; count of bases not matched to a gene: 6. This CDR3 reads CASSPRLAGGLSGELFF. Written as DNA, the CDR3 is TGTGCCAGCTCACCTCGACTAGCGGGGGGGCTCTCCGGGGAGCTGTTTTTT.

This clone was detected only a few times. The J gene is TRBJ1-5, the V gene TRBV6-4; 8 nucleotides match TRBD1. The germline V gene encodes CDR1 MRHNA and CDR2 SNTAGT. The CDR3 is made up of 13 amino acids. The trim removed 6 bases at V and 5 bases at J, leaving 3 bases unmatched. CDR3 sequence: CASSRDRYQPQHF. The CDR3 nucleotides are TGTGCCAGCAGCCGGGACAGGTATCAGCCCCAGCATTTT.

This clone was detected only once. The chain has TRBV7-2 and TRBJ2-2; perhaps TRBD1 as D (5 bases). Germline CDR1 SGHTA, CDR2 FQGNSA. With 1 base removed from V and 1 base from J, the gap between germline ends came to 7 bases. This CDR3 has 15 amino acids. The DNA of the CDR3 is TGTGCCAGCAGCTTAGTGGGGCTGAACACCGGGGAGCTGTTTTTT. This sequence encodes CASSLVGLNTGELFF.

The chain carries TRBV14 and TRBJ2-7, with D perhaps matching TRBD1 (5 bases). The CDR3 sequence is 13 residues long. Trimming removed 4 bases at V and 0 bases at J, with 7 bases between. Looked up from germline, CDR1 is SGHDN and CDR2 is FVKESK. The chain's CDR3 is CASSLRVSYEQYF. CDR3 nucleotides: TGTGCCAGCAGCCTCAGGGTCTCCTACGAGCAGTACTTC.

The chain joins TRBV4-1 to TRBJ1-1; 8 bases line up with TRBD1. The ends lost 1 base at V and 6 bases at J; junction bases unmatched: 10. The CDR3 spans 16 residues. CDR1 and CDR2 from the germline V gene are MGHRA and YSYEKL. CDR3 nucleotide sequence: TGCGCCAGCAGCCAAGTGGACAGGACAGGGTTTTCTGAAGCTTTCTTT. It codes for CASSQVDRTGFSEAFF.

Worth noting for this clone: Other DNA sequences in this sample translate to the same CDR3. This chain uses TRBV6-5 with TRBJ1-1; D remains ambiguous. Germline assignment: CDR1 MNHEY and CDR2 SVGAGI. The ends were cut back, 5 bases at V and 2 bases at J, with 9 bases in the middle. This CDR3 contains 13 residues. CDR3 sequence reads: CASSPTANTEAFF. CDR3 sequence (DNA): TGTGCCAGCAGTCCAACAGCAAACACTGAAGCTTTCTTT.

The chain is built from TRBV6-6 and TRBJ2-7, with TRBD1 identical over 9 bases. The CDR3 loop spans 15 amino acids. Germline CDR1 is MNHNY and CDR2 is SVGAGI (reference sequence). Trimming cost V 6 bases and J 3 bases; bases outside gene matches: 9. CDR3 sequence: CASRNRDRDHYEQYF. The CDR3 region has the DNA TGTGCCAGCAGAAACCGGGACAGGGACCACTACGAGCAGTACTTC.

Written as DNA, the CDR3 is TGTGCCAGCAGTCACGGACTATCCTACAATGAGCAGTTCTTC. Translated, it gives CASSHGLSYNEQFF. The genes are TRBV27 and TRBJ2-1; TRBD2 might be the D (6 bases). The V and J ends lost 5 bases and 1 base respectively, with 9 bases between them. This CDR3 comprises 14 residues. The germline V gene has CDR1 MNHEY and CDR2 SMNVEV (reference sequence).

The chain couples TRBV7-9 to TRBJ1-6, with TRBD1 matching 9 bases. The CDR3 is 15 residues long. Trimming cost V 5 bases and J 7 bases; bases outside gene matches: 6. Germline lookup yields CDR1 SEHNR and CDR2 FQNEAQ (reference sequence). The CDR3 spells CASSTGTGRNSPLHF. The CDR3 coding sequence is TGTGCCAGCAGCACCGGGACAGGGCGAAATTCACCCCTCCACTTT.

The rearrangement uses TRBV7-9 and TRBJ2-1; D perhaps matches TRBD2 (6 bases). The germline V gene encodes CDR1 SEHNR and CDR2 FQNEAQ (reference sequence). CDR3 size: 18 residues. The V end lost 8 bases, the J end lost 0 bases, and 23 bases lay between the germline ends. The CDR3 region has the DNA TGTGCCAGCTCCGACACCCAGGGACTTTCGAGCTCCTACAATGAGCAGTTCTTC. Translation gives CASSDTQGLSSSYNEQFF. The full variable domain, rest sourced from reference TRBV7-9 and TRBJ2-1, is DTGVSQNPRHKITKRGQNVTFRCDPISEHNRLYWYRQTLGQGPEFLTYFQNEAQLEKSRLLSDRFSAERPKGSFSTLEIQRTEQGDSAMYLCASSDTQGLSSSYNEQFFGPGTRLTVL.

This clone was seen just once. The chain joins TRBV6-6 to TRBJ2-3; 9 bases agree with TRBD2. With 6 bases clipped from V and 5 bases from J, the junction kept 6 bases outside the gene matches. CDR1 and CDR2 from the germline V gene are MNHNY and SVGAGI (reference sequence). The CDR3 has 14 residues. CDR3 in amino acids: CASSPFSGGDTQYF. The CDR3 DNA reads as TGTGCCAGCAGCCCGTTTAGCGGGGGAGATACGCAGTATTTT.

About this clone: Other DNA sequences in the same sample also yield this CDR3. The CDR3 DNA reads as TGTGCCAGCACTAAGACAGGGACCCCCTACAATGAGCAGTTCTTC. Translated, it gives CASTKTGTPYNEQFF. J is TRBJ2-1 and V is TRBV6-1, with 7 bases matching TRBD1. V shed 7 bases and J 2 bases; nucleotides not matched to a gene: 8. The germline V gene has CDR1 MNHNS and CDR2 SASEGT. There are 15 residues in the CDR3.

The rearrangement uses TRBV7-2 and TRBJ2-7, with 9 positions matching TRBD1. The CDR3 has 15 amino acids. Germline trimming cut 4 bases from V and 1 base from J; bases unmatched to any gene: 5. Germline-derived CDR1 and CDR2 are SGHTA and FQGNSA. CDR3 protein: CASSSRDRVSYEQYF. DNA for the CDR3: TGTGCCAGCAGCTCCCGGGACAGGGTTTCCTACGAGCAGTACTTC. Variable domain in full (rest from reference TRBV7-2 and TRBJ2-7): GAGVSQSPSNKVTEKGKDVELRCDPISGHTALYWYRQSLGQGLEFLIYFQGNSAPDKSGLPSDRFSAERTGGSVSTLTIQRTQQEDSAVYLCASSSRDRVSYEQYFGPGTRLTVT.

This chain connects TRBV30 to TRBJ1-2, with D possibly being TRBD1 (6 bases). The CDR3 is made up of 14 amino acids. Germline CDR1 is GTSNPN and CDR2 is SVGIG (reference sequence). V shed 2 bases and J shed 7 bases, with 17 bases lying between them. CDR3: CAWSSGQSMFGYTF. The CDR3 nucleotides are TGTGCCTGGAGTTCTGGACAGTCTATGTTTGGCTACACCTTC.

This chain uses TRBV4-3 with TRBJ1-1; D possibly corresponds to TRBD1 (6 bases). CDR1 LGHNA and CDR2 YSLEER come from the germline V gene. The length of the CDR3 is 15 residues. V was trimmed by 0 bases and J by 5 bases, leaving 13 bases between them. The CDR3 reads CASSQESYTGTEAFF. CDR3 sequence (DNA): TGCGCCAGCAGCCAAGAAAGCTACACAGGGACTGAAGCTTTCTTT.

This chain links TRBV5-1 with TRBJ2-5, with 13 bases that match TRBD2. The J call could be wrong; TRBJ2-7 is a better fit for the DNA end. The CDR3 spans 15 residues. Germline CDR1 reads SGHRS; CDR2 reads YFSETQ. CDR3 loop: CASSFSTSGGYEQYF. The CDR3 nucleotides are TGCGCCAGCAGCTTTTCGACTAGCGGGGGGTACGAGCAGTACTTC.

The chain recombines TRBV6-6 with TRBJ2-5; D call uncertain. CDR1 and CDR2 (germline): MNHNY, SVGAGI (reference sequence). Trimming cost V 1 base and J 5 bases, with 14 bases left between them. The CDR3 sequence is 15 residues long. The CDR3 loop reads CASSYYRVSDETQYF. The CDR3 bases are TGTGCCAGCAGTTACTATCGGGTCTCGGATGAGACCCAGTACTTC.

This chain connects TRBV9 to TRBJ2-1; 10 nucleotides align to TRBD1. Germline CDR1 is SGDLS and CDR2 is YYNGEE. This CDR3 contains 16 residues. The V and J ends lost 3 bases and 8 bases, in that order; junction bases with no gene match: 11. The CDR3 DNA is TGTGCCAGCAGCGGAATAGGGACAGGGGTATCGGATGAGCAGTTCTTC. Its protein product is CASSGIGTGVSDEQFF.

This chain joins TRBV19 and TRBJ1-1; no clear D. CDR1 is LNHDA and CDR2 is SQIVND in the germline V gene (reference sequence). The V and J ends lost 3 bases and 0 bases respectively, with 8 bases between them. The CDR3 is made up of 14 amino acids. CDR3 protein: CASSIQAMNTEAFF. The CDR3 DNA follows: TGTGCCAGTAGTATTCAGGCCATGAACACTGAAGCTTTCTTT.

V is TRBV19 and J is TRBJ1-5; D may be TRBD1 (5 bases). Deletions cut 3 bases from V and 0 bases from J, with 12 bases between. There are 16 residues in the CDR3. Germline values: CDR1 LNHDA, CDR2 SQIVND (reference sequence). The CDR3 sequence: CASSILDTYSNQPQHF. The DNA of the CDR3 is TGTGCCAGTAGTATCCTGGACACCTATAGCAATCAGCCCCAGCATTTT.

The rearrangement links TRBV5-5 to TRBJ1-1, with 7 bases lining up with TRBD1. The CDR3 is 16 amino acids. The trim removed 1 base at V and 0 bases at J, leaving 6 bases unmatched. Germline CDR1 SGHKS, CDR2 YYEKEE (reference sequence). The CDR3 nucleotides read TGTGCCAGCAGCTTGATGGGACAGTCGATGAACACTGAAGCTTTCTTT. Protein: CASSLMGQSMNTEAFF.

V usage is TRBV6-5 and J usage is TRBJ2-2; possible D gene TRBD1, 5 bases. This CDR3 has 13 amino acids. Germline V lookup: CDR1 MNHEY, CDR2 SVGAGI. Trimming stripped 5 bases from V and 9 bases from J, with 13 bases between. CDR3 residues: CASSRQPGRELFF. The CDR3 DNA reads TGTGCCAGCAGTCGACAGCCCGGGCGGGAGCTGTTTTTT.

The chain couples TRBV5-6 to TRBJ1-2, with D possibly TRBD1 on 6 matching bases. V lost 1 base, J lost 9 bases, and 13 bases lay in between. CDR1 is SGHDT and CDR2 is YYEEEE in the germline V gene. This CDR3 is 13 amino acids long. The CDR3 sequence is CASSLMDSVRYTF. CDR3 sequence (DNA): TGTGCCAGCAGCTTGATGGACAGCGTTCGCTACACCTTC.

V gene TRBV18 combines with J gene TRBJ1-1; the D gene is possibly TRBD1 (5 bases). V was clipped by 2 bases and J by 1 base, with 8 bases between them. CDR1 is KGHSH and CDR2 is LQKENI in the germline V gene. The CDR3 is 14 residues long. DNA of the CDR3: TGTGCCAGCTCACCAGCGACAGCGAACACTGAAGCTTTCTTT. It yields the protein CASSPATANTEAFF.